These T cell receptor beta chains were read from a single sample in a study of CD8+ T cells in alopecia areata. TCRdb keeps only in-frame clones here, not all; method: immunoSEQ multiplex PCR. The sample carries about 180,000 clones, around 51% recorded once. The specimen was CD8+ T cells sorted from blood, collected around week 54, from a patient treated with tofacitinib. These receptors originate from a human donor with alopecia areata. Both conserved end residues are part of each CDR3. Each record gives: D gene, V gene, J gene, clone size, CDR3 protein, CDR3 DNA. The D gene is left open where the match is weak. Size is omitted from some rows. Given values are once, few, many or a class for expanded clones.

TRBD2,TRBV7-9,TRBJ2-5,NA,CATLSLAGTQETQYF,TGTGCCACCTTGTCGTTAGCGGGGACCCAAGAGACCCAGTACTTC
NA,TRBV2,TRBJ1-4,NA,CASSGQVDEKLFF,TGTGCCAGCAGTGGACAGGTCGATGAAAAACTGTTTTTT
NA,TRBV29-1,TRBJ2-7,NA,CSAILGGEYYEQYF,TGCAGCGCCATTCTAGGGGGGGAATACTACGAGCAGTACTTC
TRBD1,TRBV30,TRBJ1-2,NA,CAWSVLPGGKGYTF,TGTGCCTGGAGTGTCCTACCAGGGGGGAAAGGCTACACCTTC
NA,TRBV7-2,TRBJ1-2,NA,CATSEGVIGYTF,TGTGCCACCAGTGAAGGGGTTATTGGCTACACCTTC
NA,TRBV11-2,TRBJ2-1,NA,CASSRPRNEQFF,TGTGCCAGCAGCCGGCCCAGGAATGAGCAGTTCTTC
TRBD1,TRBV4-1,TRBJ1-2,NA,CASSQTSGQGNYGYTF,TGCGCCAGCAGCCAAACGTCGGGACAGGGGAACTATGGCTACACCTTC
TRBD2,TRBV4-3,TRBJ2-2,few,CASSHATSPGELFF,TGCGCCAGCAGCCACGCGACTAGCCCCGGGGAGCTGTTTTTT
NA,TRBV13,TRBJ1-1,NA,CASSLGTSTEAFF,TGTGCCAGCAGCTTAGGAACTAGCACTGAAGCTTTCTTT
NA,TRBV6-5,TRBJ1-2,once,CASSDRPGGYTF,TGTGCCAGCAGCGACCGTCCGGGAGGCTACACCTTC
NA,TRBV6-5,TRBJ2-1,NA,CASSYGGEQFF,TGTGCCAGCAGTTATGGCGGTGAGCAGTTCTTC
NA,TRBV6-6,TRBJ2-7,NA,CASSYSEGTYEQYF,TGTGCCAGCAGTTACTCGGAGGGAACCTACGAGCAGTACTTC
NA,TRBV19,TRBJ2-7,NA,CASTPDRRGDEQYF,TGTGCCAGTACCCCGGACAGGAGGGGTGACGAGCAGTACTTC
NA,TRBV27,TRBJ2-7,NA,CASSFGRGAYEQYF,TGTGCCAGCAGTTTTGGCAGGGGAGCATACGAGCAGTACTTC
NA,TRBV6-5,TRBJ2-7,NA,CASSYSGGRSYEQYF,TGTGCCAGCAGTTACTCCGGTGGCAGATCCTACGAGCAGTACTTC
NA,TRBV27,TRBJ2-1,NA,CASSPGLHNEQFF,TGTGCCAGCAGCCCGGGACTCCACAATGAGCAGTTCTTC
TRBD1,TRBV7-9,TRBJ2-3,NA,CASSPTPGQGPTDTQYF,TGTGCCAGCAGCCCCACCCCGGGACAGGGACCCACAGATACGCAGTATTTT
NA,TRBV5-1,TRBJ2-7,NA,CASSLLGDEQYF,TGCGCCAGCAGCTTGCTGGGGGACGAGCAGTACTTC
NA,TRBV2,TRBJ2-2,NA,CASNRAATGELFF,TGTGCCAGCAACAGGGCCGCTACCGGGGAGCTGTTTTTT
TRBD1,TRBV7-9,TRBJ1-1,NA,CASSLGQGNTEAFF,TGTGCCAGCAGCTTAGGACAGGGGAACACTGAAGCTTTCTTT
NA,TRBV2,TRBJ2-2,NA,CASNPRGVTGELFF,TGTGCCAGCAACCCCAGGGGTGTTACCGGGGAGCTGTTTTTT
NA,TRBV5-6,TRBJ2-1,NA,CASSSLNEGYNEQFF,TGTGCCAGCAGCTCCCTTAACGAAGGCTACAATGAGCAGTTCTTC
NA,TRBV7-9,TRBJ1-1,NA,CASSVYGMNTEAFF,TGTGCCAGCAGTGTCTACGGAATGAACACTGAAGCTTTCTTT
NA,TRBV30,TRBJ1-2,NA,CAWSVDSGLDGYTF,TGTGCCTGGAGTGTAGATTCTGGGCTGGACGGCTACACCTTC
TRBD1,TRBV11-2,TRBJ1-2,NA,CASSFDRGLKGYTF,TGTGCCAGCAGCTTCGACAGGGGGCTCAAAGGCTACACCTTC
NA,TRBV9,TRBJ1-4,once,CASSVDGTANEKLFF,TGTGCCAGCAGCGTAGACGGAACAGCTAATGAAAAACTGTTTTTT
NA,TRBV5-1,TRBJ1-1,NA,CASSLGGENTEAFF,TGCGCCAGCAGCTTGGGGGGCGAGAACACTGAAGCTTTCTTT
NA,TRBV19,TRBJ1-5,NA,CASSLFTGTGRYSNQPQHF,TGTGCCAGTAGTTTGTTTACGGGGACGGGACGCTATAGCAATCAGCCCCAGCATTTT
NA,TRBV11-2,TRBJ2-2,many,CASSWDTGELFF,TGTGCCAGCAGCTGGGACACCGGGGAGCTGTTTTTT
NA,TRBV18,TRBJ2-7,NA,CASSPTGQEFNEQYF,TGTGCCAGCTCACCCACGGGCCAGGAGTTCAACGAGCAGTACTTC
TRBD1,TRBV30,TRBJ1-1,once,CAWSVLWVGTGLNTEAFF,TGTGCCTGGAGTGTACTTTGGGTTGGGACAGGCCTAAACACTGAAGCTTTCTTT
NA,TRBV4-1,TRBJ2-3,NA,CASSQELGVTDTQYF,TGCGCCAGCAGCCAAGAGCTGGGGGTCACAGATACGCAGTATTTT
NA,TRBV6-1,TRBJ2-7,few,CASSDWAARYEQYF,TGTGCCAGCAGTGATTGGGCAGCCCGCTACGAGCAGTACTTC
NA,TRBV6-6,TRBJ2-5,NA,CASSYSTGGAETQYF,TGTGCCAGCAGTTACTCGACGGGGGGCGCAGAGACCCAGTACTTC
NA,TRBV5-4,TRBJ1-2,once,CASSPAGKIGYTF,TGTGCCAGCAGCCCCGCAGGAAAGATTGGCTACACCTTC
NA,TRBV9,TRBJ1-1,NA,CASSGLGNTEAFF,TGTGCCAGCAGCGGCTTGGGGAACACTGAAGCTTTCTTT
NA,TRBV5-6,TRBJ1-4,NA,CASSAFNEKLFF,TGTGCCAGCAGTGCCTTTAATGAAAAACTGTTTTTT
NA,TRBV11-2,TRBJ2-3,NA,CASSLAPRGITDTQYF,TGTGCCAGCAGCTTAGCCCCCCGGGGAATCACAGATACGCAGTATTTT
NA,TRBV29-1,TRBJ2-7,few,CSGSYGRGEQYF,TGCAGCGGGAGCTATGGGAGAGGCGAGCAGTACTTC